These T cell receptor beta chains were read from a single sample in a study of a mutant IDH1 vaccine in newly diagnosed glioma. The assay was immunoSEQ multiplex PCR, and TCRdb's table has in-frame clones only and misses some. Here the sample spans 60,000 to 75,000 clones, approximately 85% being singletons. Sequencing used PBMCs, obtained from a glioma patient treated with radiotherapy, temozolomide or both. The source of these receptors is a man in his forties or fifties with glioma. CDR3s include the opening cysteine and the closing phenylalanine or tryptophan. Each record gives: J gene, V gene, clone size, D gene, CDR3 protein, CDR3 DNA. The D gene is left open where the match is weak. Clone size is stated in some rows and not others, as once, few, many or a class when expanded.

TRBJ2-2,TRBV9,.,.,CASRAPGGTGELFF,TGTGCCAGCAGAGCACCAGGGGGGACCGGGGAGCTGTTTTTT
TRBJ1-2,TRBV30,.,TRBD1,CAWSPPRDRGRYTF,TGTGCCTGGAGTCCGCCCCGGGACAGGGGCCGCTACACCTTC
TRBJ1-4,TRBV9,.,TRBD1,CASSVGGTGVEKLFF,TGTGCCAGCAGCGTAGGCGGAACAGGGGTTGAAAAACTGTTTTTT
TRBJ1-1,TRBV2,.,.,CASNIGGSTEAFF,TGTGCCAGCAACATAGGGGGGAGCACTGAAGCTTTCTTT
TRBJ1-2,TRBV6-5,.,.,CASSYRGHNYGYTF,TGTGCCAGCAGTTACCGCGGGCATAACTATGGCTACACCTTC
TRBJ1-2,TRBV20-1,once,TRBD1,CSVQGVDGYTF,TGCAGTGTTCAGGGGGTAGACGGCTACACCTTC
TRBJ1-1,TRBV29-1,.,.,CSVRPGHLNTEAFF,TGCAGCGTGAGGCCGGGACACTTGAACACTGAAGCTTTCTTT
TRBJ1-2,TRBV6-5,.,TRBD1,CASSYGGQGLYGYTF,TGTGCCAGCAGTTACGGGGGACAGGGCCTGTATGGCTACACCTTC
TRBJ1-3,TRBV29-1,.,.,CSVEGTVGNTIYF,TGCAGCGTTGAGGGGACCGTTGGAAACACCATATATTTT
TRBJ2-7,TRBV11-2,few,TRBD1,CASSGTANEQYF,TGTGCCAGCAGCGGGACAGCGAACGAGCAGTACTTC
TRBJ2-2,TRBV29-1,few,.,CSAWGYTGELFF,TGCAGCGCCTGGGGTTACACCGGGGAGCTGTTTTTT
TRBJ1-2,TRBV6-5,.,TRBD1,CATRTGPNYGYTF,TGTGCCACCCGGACAGGGCCTAACTATGGCTACACCTTC
TRBJ2-7,TRBV5-4,.,TRBD1,CASSLKGAKTYEQYF,TGTGCCAGCAGCTTAAAGGGGGCCAAGACCTACGAGCAGTACTTC
TRBJ1-3,TRBV9,.,TRBD1,CASSVDPTGENTIYF,TGTGCCAGCAGCGTAGATCCGACAGGGGAGAACACCATATATTTT
TRBJ1-3,TRBV5-6,.,.,CASSLAGGSSGNTIYF,TGTGCCAGCAGCTTGGCTGGCGGGAGCTCTGGAAACACCATATATTTT
TRBJ1-2,TRBV6-5,.,TRBD1,CASSRPGTGGGGYTF,TGTGCCAGCAGTCGTCCCGGGACAGGGGGCGGTGGCTACACCTTC
TRBJ2-1,TRBV5-1,.,.,CASSAPGGNEQFF,TGCGCCAGCAGCGCACCAGGGGGGAATGAGCAGTTCTTC
TRBJ1-3,TRBV7-2,.,.,CASSMGSSGNTIYF,TGTGCCAGCAGCATGGGGAGCTCTGGAAACACCATATATTTT
TRBJ1-2,TRBV6-5,.,TRBD1,CASTATGKLNYGYTF,TGTGCCAGCACTGCGACAGGGAAACTGAACTATGGCTACACCTTC
TRBJ1-1,TRBV20-1,.,.,CSAEPGYEAFF,TGCAGTGCCGAACCGGGTTATGAAGCTTTCTTT
TRBJ2-5,TRBV15,.,TRBD1,CATSRGGQGIFETQYF,TGTGCCACCAGCAGAGGGGGACAGGGGATTTTTGAGACCCAGTACTTC
TRBJ2-3,TRBV5-6,.,.,CASSPLAGASTDTQYF,TGTGCCAGCAGCCCCCTTGCCGGGGCTAGCACAGATACGCAGTATTTT
TRBJ1-1,TRBV6-5,.,.,CASGGRARVTEAFF,TGTGCCTCGGGGGGGCGGGCGCGGGTCACTGAAGCTTTCTTT
TRBJ2-3,TRBV13,.,TRBD2,CASSIRTSGTSTDTQYF,TGTGCCAGCAGCATTAGGACTAGCGGGACGAGCACAGATACGCAGTATTTT
TRBJ1-5,TRBV5-1,.,.,CASSPGRAGQPQHF,TGCGCCAGCAGTCCTGGACGGGCAGGACAGCCCCAGCATTTT
TRBJ2-7,TRBV27,.,TRBD1,CASTKSRDRRYEQYF,TGTGCCAGCACCAAATCCCGGGACAGGCGCTACGAGCAGTACTTC
TRBJ2-3,TRBV6-5,.,.,CANAPGTDTQYF,TGTGCCAACGCCCCGGGTACAGATACGCAGTATTTT
TRBJ2-7,TRBV4-1,few,.,CASSQVGGEQYF,TGCGCCAGCAGCCAAGTGGGAGGAGAGCAGTACTTC
TRBJ2-2,TRBV5-1,once,TRBD1,CASSIDRVETGELFF,TGCGCCAGCAGCATAGACAGGGTGGAGACCGGGGAGCTGTTTTTT
TRBJ2-3,TRBV6-1,.,.,CASSVREVDTQYF,TGTGCCAGCAGTGTAAGGGAGGTGGATACGCAGTATTTT
TRBJ2-1,TRBV5-6,once,.,CASSLRGRNEQFF,TGTGCCAGCAGCTTGAGAGGGAGGAATGAGCAGTTCTTC
TRBJ2-2,TRBV10-3,.,TRBD2,CAIGVAGGFTGELFF,TGTGCCATCGGGGTAGCGGGGGGCTTCACCGGGGAGCTGTTTTTT
TRBJ2-1,TRBV18,few,.,CASSPLSTLISYNEQFF,TGTGCCAGCTCACCACTGTCAACCCTAATCTCCTACAATGAGCAGTTCTTC
TRBJ1-1,TRBV6-6,.,.,CASSYSGGNTEAFF,TGTGCCAGCAGTTACTCGGGTGGGAACACTGAAGCTTTCTTT
TRBJ2-5,TRBV7-9,.,.,CASSLETLQETQYF,TGTGCCAGCAGCTTAGAGACACTCCAAGAGACCCAGTACTTC